Below, 21 T cell receptor beta chains from the same sample are listed, as sequenced in a study of blood T cell repertoires in COVID-19. Assay: immunoSEQ multiplex PCR; the TCRdb copy retains only in-frame clones and omits some. The sample gives approximately 250,000 clones, around 82% of which show up once; around 7.8% is in the top ten. The sequenced sample was peripheral blood. Every receptor here comes from a human donor in a cohort sampled during active COVID-19.

Here the CDR3 reads CATELAGSTGELFF. The CDR3 DNA is TGTGCCACAGAACTAGCGGGGTCCACCGGGGAGCTGTTTTTT. The chain recombines TRBV24-1 with TRBJ2-2, with 10 bases aligning to TRBD2. Germline CDR1 and CDR2: KGHDR and SFDVKD. V gave up 10 bases and J gave up 4 bases; unmatched junction bases: 5. CDR3 length equals 14 residues.

Worth noting for this clone: The junction and the germline gene differ at one end; a read error may be behind it. This rearrangement joins TRBV4-3 to TRBJ2-1, with TRBD2 matching 8 bases. Germline V gene sequence: CDR1 LGHNA, CDR2 YSLEER. The CDR3 extends over 14 amino acids. CDR3 sequence: CASSQEAGGPVDVF. The DNA of the CDR3 is TGCGCCAGCAGCCAAGAGGCGGGGGGCCCGGTAGATGTCTTC.

This clone was counted many times. This rearrangement joins TRBV7-9 to TRBJ2-7; TRBD1 matches at 9 bases. J gave up 5 bases and V 5 bases, and 7 bases lay outside the gene matches. The CDR3 runs 14 residues. CDR1 and CDR2 (germline): SEHNR, FQNEAQ (reference sequence). The CDR3 reads CASSPRDRVHEQYF. The CDR3 nucleotides are TGTGCCAGCAGCCCCCGGGACAGGGTGCACGAGCAGTACTTC. The whole variable domain, filled in from reference TRBV7-9 and TRBJ2-7, reads DTGVSQNPRHKITKRGQNVTFRCDPISEHNRLYWYRQTLGQGPEFLTYFQNEAQLEKSRLLSDRFSAERPKGSFSTLEIQRTEQGDSAMYLCASSPRDRVHEQYFGPGTRLTVT.

The chain has TRBV18 and TRBJ2-1; 10 bases map to TRBD2. The CDR3 has 21 residues. J lost 0 bases, V lost 2 bases, and 16 bases had no gene match. The germline gives CDR1 KGHSH, CDR2 LQKENI. The CDR3 protein is CASSPNRTRLAGEGSYNEQFF. CDR3 sequence (DNA): TGTGCCAGCTCACCAAACCGAACGCGTCTAGCGGGAGAAGGCTCCTACAATGAGCAGTTCTTC. Supplemented by reference TRBV18 and TRBJ2-1, the full variable domain reads NAGVMQNPRHLVRRRGQEARLRCSPMKGHSHVYWYRQLPEEGLKFMVYLQKENIIDESGMPKERFSAEFPKEGPSILRIQQVVRGDSAAYFCASSPNRTRLAGEGSYNEQFFGPGTRLTVL.

This chain links TRBV2 with TRBJ2-7; 7 bases map to TRBD1. V gave up 6 bases and J gave up 5 bases; unmatched junction bases: 13. CDR1 and CDR2 (germline): SNHLY, FYNNEI. This CDR3 comprises 15 residues. Here the CDR3 reads CASRKDRQGRDEQYF. CDR3 nucleotides: TGTGCCAGCAGGAAGGACAGACAGGGCCGGGACGAGCAGTACTTC. Variable domain in full (rest from reference TRBV2 and TRBJ2-7): EPEVTQTPSHQVTQMGQEVILRCVPISNHLYFYWYRQILGQKVEFLVSFYNNEISEKSEIFDDQFSVERPDGSNFTLKIRSTKLEDSAMYFCASRKDRQGRDEQYFGPGTRLTVT.

The J gene is TRBJ2-1, the V gene TRBV7-9; 10 bases map to TRBD2. V was clipped by 0 bases and J by 8 bases; unmatched bases: 7. Germline assignment: CDR1 SEHNR and CDR2 FQNEAQ (reference sequence). This CDR3 has 16 amino acids. This CDR3 reads CASSLAPLAGAHEQFF. The CDR3 DNA reads as TGTGCCAGCAGCTTAGCGCCTCTAGCGGGAGCCCATGAGCAGTTCTTC.

This clone was detected only once. The rearrangement links TRBV18 to TRBJ2-1; TRBD2 matches at 13 bases. CDR1 KGHSH and CDR2 LQKENI come from the germline V gene. Unmatched junction bases numbered 7, after V lost 6 bases and J lost 5 bases. The CDR3 runs 16 residues. CDR3 amino acids: CASSPTSGGPHNEQFF. The CDR3 DNA reads TGTGCCAGCTCTCCGACTAGCGGGGGGCCCCACAATGAGCAGTTCTTC.

The chain recombines TRBV13 with TRBJ2-3; 12 nucleotides line up with TRBD1. The CDR3 has 14 amino acids. Germline values: CDR1 PRHDT, CDR2 FYEKMQ (reference sequence). After removal of 3 bases from V and 11 bases from J, the junction contained 6 bases not matched to a gene. CDR3 region: CASSLGTGGRMQYF. CDR3 DNA: TGTGCCAGCAGCTTGGGGACAGGGGGCCGTATGCAGTATTTT. The entire variable domain, with the rest obtained from reference TRBV13 and TRBJ2-3, is as follows: AAGVIQSPRHLIKEKRETATLKCYPIPRHDTVYWYQQGPGQDPQFLISFYEKMQSDKGSIPDRFSAQQFSDYHSELNMSSLELGDSALYFCASSLGTGGRMQYFGPGTRLTVL.

The chain is built from TRBV18 and TRBJ1-3; D gene uncertain. V lost 2 bases to trimming and J lost 4 bases, with 15 bases between them. The CDR3 consists of 16 residues. Per the germline V gene, CDR1 is KGHSH and CDR2 is LQKENI. DNA of the CDR3: TGTGCCAGCTCACCATCCCCGGGCCCGGGGGGAAACACCATATATTTT. It encodes CASSPSPGPGGNTIYF.

The CDR3 DNA follows: TGTGCCAGCAGCCTGGACAGGGGTCGTCTCGACGAGCAGTACTTC. It translates to CASSLDRGRLDEQYF. The chain recombines TRBV7-8 with TRBJ2-7; 9 positions agree with TRBD1. Trimming cost V 5 bases and J 5 bases; bases outside gene matches: 10. The germline CDR1 and CDR2 sequences are SGHVS and FQNEAQ. The CDR3 has 15 residues.

The gene calls are TRBV19 and TRBJ1-1, with D possibly being TRBD1 (5 bases). V was trimmed by 3 bases and J by 7 bases, leaving 9 bases between them. The CDR3 contains 12 residues. Per germline, CDR1 LNHDA and CDR2 SQIVND (reference sequence). The DNA for the CDR3 is TGTGCCAGTAGTATCCGAACAGGTGAAGCTTTCTTT. Its translation: CASSIRTGEAFF.

In the case of this clone: Its ends do not fully match the called genes, so a read error is possible. This chain links TRBV11-2 with TRBJ2-5; TRBD1 is a possible D gene (5 bases). In germline, CDR1 is SGHAT, CDR2 FQNNGV. The CDR3 loop spans 14 amino acids. The CDR3 loop reads CASSFAGPQATQYF. The CDR3 DNA reads as TGTGCCAGCAGCTTCGCAGGGCCTCAAGCGACCCAGTACTTC. The variable domain in full, with the rest retrieved from reference TRBV11-2 and TRBJ2-5, is EAGVAQSPRYKIIEKRQSVAFWCNPISGHATLYWYQQILGQGPKLLIQFQNNGVVDDSQLPKDRFSAERLKGVDSTLKIQPAKLEDSAVYLCASSFAGPQATQYFGPGTRLLVL.

Points on this clone: Other DNA sequences in this specimen translate into the identical CDR3. The J gene is TRBJ2-1, the V gene TRBV4-1; D remains unclear. The CDR3 is made up of 13 amino acids. Germline CDR1 MGHRA, CDR2 YSYEKL. Trimming took off 1 base at V and 3 bases at J, with 4 bases between the two ends. CDR3 sequence: CASSQGLYNEQFF. DNA for the CDR3: TGCGCCAGCAGCCAAGGTCTCTACAATGAGCAGTTCTTC.

The chain links TRBV6-5 to TRBJ1-2, with D maybe TRBD1 (5 bases). The CDR3 length is 15 residues. From germline, CDR1 is MNHEY and CDR2 SVGAGI. V lost 4 bases and J lost 1, with 13 bases in between. The CDR3 nucleotides are TGTGCCAGCAGTTCCCAACCGGGGGTTAACTATGGCTACACCTTC. This sequence encodes CASSSQPGVNYGYTF.

V is TRBV19 and J is TRBJ1-5; a weak D match, TRBD1 (5 bases). Per germline, CDR1 LNHDA and CDR2 SQIVND (reference sequence). The CDR3 covers 17 residues. The V end lost 0 bases, the J end lost 5 bases, and 17 bases lay between the germline ends. Here the CDR3 DNA reads TGTGCCAGTAGTATAGATCCCAGCTGGGGGGTAGATCAGCCCCAGCATTTT. It encodes CASSIDPSWGVDQPQHF.

The chain employs TRBV11-2 and TRBJ2-1, with no clear D. CDR1 SGHAT and CDR2 FQNNGV come from the germline V gene. This CDR3 spans 16 amino acids. With 1 base removed from V and 4 bases from J, the gap between germline ends came to 14 bases. The CDR3 bases are TGTGCCAGCAGCTTAGGTGGCTCAGGAAGGTACAATGAGCAGTTCTTC. This codes for CASSLGGSGRYNEQFF.

The rearrangement joins TRBV6-4 to TRBJ2-3, with TRBD1 matching over 7 bases. Trimming cost V 4 bases and J 6 bases; bases outside gene matches: 16. Looked up from germline, CDR1 is MRHNA and CDR2 is SNTAGT. The CDR3 contains 17 residues. CDR3 nucleotide sequence: TGTGCCAGCAGTGTTTGGGCCTGGACAGGTGGGCCCGATACGCAGTATTTT. Protein product: CASSVWAWTGGPDTQYF.

The chain employs TRBV5-5 and TRBJ1-5, with 10 bases fitting TRBD1. The CDR3 contains 18 residues. Germline CDR1 reads SGHKS; CDR2 reads YYEKEE (reference sequence). The trim removed 0 bases at V and 1 base at J, leaving 7 bases unmatched. The CDR3 nucleotides are TGTGCCAGCAGCTTGGTCCCGTCGACAGGGGGCAGCAATCAGCCCCAGCATTTT. This gives the protein CASSLVPSTGGSNQPQHF.

The V gene is TRBV13, the J gene TRBJ2-5, with TRBD2 matching 9 bases. Germline V gene sequence: CDR1 PRHDT, CDR2 FYEKMQ (reference sequence). CDR3 size: 13 residues. V lost 11 bases and J lost 5; bases outside the gene matches: 9. Here the CDR3 DNA reads TGTGCCGCTCGGCGGGAGGGTGGTGAGACCCAGTACTTC. Its protein is CAARREGGETQYF.

The V gene is TRBV18, the J gene TRBJ2-5; 7 bases map to TRBD1. Trimming removed 3 bases from V and 5 bases from J; junction bases left unmatched: 12. The CDR3 extends over 16 amino acids. Germline CDR1 and CDR2: KGHSH and LQKENI. The CDR3 region has the DNA TGTGCCAGCTCACCCACGCCACAGGGGACGGAGGAGACCCAGTACTTC. It specifies CASSPTPQGTEETQYF.

The chain recombines TRBV19 with TRBJ2-7; 10 positions agree with TRBD1. The ends lost 2 bases at V and 4 bases at J; junction bases unmatched: 8. The CDR3 is 16 residues long. Germline CDR1 is LNHDA and CDR2 is SQIVND (reference sequence). CDR3 DNA: TGTGCCAGTAGTATACGGCCGGGGACAGGGGCGTACGAGCAGTACTTC. This translates into CASSIRPGTGAYEQYF.